The source of this TCR beta chain is a study of blood T cells in healthy people across ages. General study findings and limits: Getting older went along with TCR beta diversity per million T cells dropping roughly linearly.

This clonotype has more than one count but fewer than ten. Its specificity is not known. The authors ran a second PCR of about 7 to 11 cycles using a sample-barcoded 5' primer and a J-beta primer mix. TCRdb fed the 5' RACE reads into MiXCR, producing one record per CDR3 protein. This table has about 1 million distinct CDR3 sequences, less than 50% appearing once. Donation came from healthy Caucasian individuals in Russia who were aged about 6 to 100. Source material: blood. This sequence was found in a woman aged 55-70 years in good health.

The DNA for the CDR3 is TGTGCCAGCAGCAAAAATCCCTTGCCCGCAGGGAATGAGCAGTTCTTC. As protein: CASSKNPLPAGNEQFF. This chain connects TRBV21-1 to TRBJ2-1; the table's D gene call, TRBD1, was not cross checked with the DNA. TRBV21-1 is tagged as a pseudogene. The CDR3 is made up of 16 amino acids.